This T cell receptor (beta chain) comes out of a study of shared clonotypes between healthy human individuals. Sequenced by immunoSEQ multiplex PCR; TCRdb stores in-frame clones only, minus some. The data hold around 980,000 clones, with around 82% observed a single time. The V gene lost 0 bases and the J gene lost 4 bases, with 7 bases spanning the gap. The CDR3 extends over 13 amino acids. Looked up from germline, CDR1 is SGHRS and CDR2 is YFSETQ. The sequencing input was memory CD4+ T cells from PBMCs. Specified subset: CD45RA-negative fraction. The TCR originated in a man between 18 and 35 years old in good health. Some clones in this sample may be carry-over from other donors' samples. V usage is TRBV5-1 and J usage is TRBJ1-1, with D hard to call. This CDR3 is CASSLEYGTEAFF. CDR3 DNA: TGCGCCAGCAGCTTGGAATATGGCACTGAAGCTTTCTTT.